This passage covers 18 T cell receptor beta chains from one sample sequenced in a study of shared clonotypes between healthy human individuals. Repertoires were generated with immunoSEQ multiplex PCR, while TCRdb's copy carries only in-frame clones and drops some. The sample includes approximately 2,000,000 clones, over 85% of them seen just once. Naive CD8 cells comprised CD45RO-negative, CCR7-positively selected cells, excluding terminally differentiated effector memory CD45RA+ cells. Sequencing was carried out using naive CD8+ T cells from PBMCs. These receptors were obtained from a man between 18 and 29 years old in good health. Some clones in this sample may be carry-over from other donors' samples.

The chain joins TRBV19 to TRBJ2-3; maybe TRBD1 (6 bases). The CDR3 runs to 13 residues. V lost 4 bases and J lost 4, with 9 bases in between. Per germline, CDR1 LNHDA and CDR2 SQIVND (reference sequence). CDR3 residues: CASSNRAPDTQYF. Written as DNA, the CDR3 is TGTGCCAGTAGTAACAGGGCCCCAGATACGCAGTATTTT.

The genes are TRBV25-1 and TRBJ2-3; TRBD2 matches at 7 bases. CDR3 size: 15 residues. Trimming removed 2 bases from V and 4 bases from J; junction bases left unmatched: 6. Germline-derived CDR1 and CDR2 are MGHDK and SYGVNS. The CDR3 loop reads CASSEPAGASDTQYF. CDR3 bases: TGTGCCAGCAGTGAACCGGCGGGAGCTTCAGATACGCAGTATTTT.

The V gene is TRBV6-5, the J gene TRBJ2-1; 7 bases line up with TRBD2. The CDR3 consists of 12 residues. The V and J ends lost 8 bases and 6 bases, in that order; junction bases with no gene match: 4. CDR1 and CDR2 from the germline V gene are MNHEY and SVGAGI. CDR3 sequence: CASLGGGNEQFF. CDR3 nucleotides: TGTGCCAGCCTCGGCGGGGGCAATGAGCAGTTCTTC.

V and J are TRBV28 and TRBJ1-1; the D is unclear. The length of the CDR3 is 14 residues. The V end was cut by 2 bases, the J end by 2 bases, with 9 bases between. The V gene's germline CDR1 is MDHEN and CDR2 SYDVKM. CDR3 region: CASSLRAYNTEAFF. CDR3 sequence (DNA): TGTGCCAGCAGTTTACGGGCATATAACACTGAAGCTTTCTTT.

This rearrangement joins TRBV14 to TRBJ2-3; 7 nucleotides match TRBD1. Germline trimming cut 3 bases from V and 1 base from J; bases unmatched to any gene: 7. Per germline, CDR1 SGHDN and CDR2 FVKESK. The CDR3 length is 16 residues. CDR3 amino acids: CASSHARGQRTDTQYF. The CDR3 DNA follows: TGTGCCAGCAGCCACGCTCGGGGACAGCGCACAGATACGCAGTATTTT. The complete variable domain, with remaining parts taken from reference TRBV14 and TRBJ2-3, reads EAGVTQFPSHSVIEKGQTVTLRCDPISGHDNLYWYRRVMGKEIKFLLHFVKESKQDESGMPNNRFLAERTGGTYSTLKVQPAELEDSGVYFCASSHARGQRTDTQYFGPGTRLTVL.

The rearrangement uses TRBV4-3 and TRBJ2-2; 8 bases align to TRBD2. CDR1 LGHNA and CDR2 YSLEER come from the germline V gene. The CDR3 runs 15 residues. V shed 1 base and J 5 bases; nucleotides not matched to a gene: 3. The CDR3 DNA follows: TGCGCCAGCAGCCAAGTGGGCGGGGGGACCGGGGAGCTGTTTTTT. Its protein is CASSQVGGGTGELFF.

The chain employs TRBV16 and TRBJ2-7; the D is unclear. CDR1 is KGHSY, CDR2 FQNENV, per germline. This CDR3 spans 11 amino acids. The V end was cut by 3 bases, the J end by 4 bases, with 4 bases between. This CDR3 is CASSQGYEQYF. In DNA, the CDR3 is TGTGCCAGCAGCCAGGGTTACGAGCAGTACTTC.

The chain links TRBV5-1 to TRBJ2-7, with 10 bases matching TRBD1. The germline CDR1 and CDR2 sequences are SGHRS and YFSETQ. The CDR3 covers 14 residues. Trimming at V came to 4 bases and at J to 3 bases, leaving 4 bases not matched to a gene. The CDR3 bases are TGCGCCAGCAGCCTCCGGGACAGGGGCTACGAGCAGTACTTC. Its translation is CASSLRDRGYEQYF.

The rearrangement joins TRBV4-1 to TRBJ2-1, with 10 positions matching TRBD2. The CDR3 length is 17 residues. J gave up 6 bases and V 5 bases, and 13 bases lay outside the gene matches. Germline CDR1 and CDR2: MGHRA and YSYEKL. Here the CDR3 reads CASSYFSSGSSINEQFF. The DNA for the CDR3 is TGCGCCAGCAGCTACTTCTCTAGCGGGAGTTCCATCAATGAGCAGTTCTTC.

The chain uses TRBV5-1 and TRBJ1-1; D gene ambiguous. With 1 base removed from V and 2 bases from J, the gap between germline ends came to 12 bases. Germline lookup yields CDR1 SGHRS and CDR2 YFSETQ. The CDR3 is made up of 15 amino acids. CDR3 bases: TGCGCCAGCAGCTTGACCTTACAGTCTAACACTGAAGCTTTCTTT. Its translation: CASSLTLQSNTEAFF.

This sequence joins TRBV30 and TRBJ2-7, with D perhaps TRBD1 (5 bases). Germline V gene sequence: CDR1 GTSNPN, CDR2 SVGIG (reference sequence). With 7 bases removed from V and 2 bases from J, the gap between germline ends came to 18 bases. This CDR3 has 14 residues. The CDR3, as DNA: TGTGCCTTAACCACAGCAGGGCTCCCCTACGAGCAGTACTTC. This translates into CALTTAGLPYEQYF.

The rearrangement uses TRBV28 and TRBJ2-2, with D tentatively TRBD1 or TRBD2 (6 bases each). V lost 6 bases and J 3 bases, leaving 17 bases between the germline ends. Germline V gives CDR1 MDHEN, CDR2 SYDVKM. The length of the CDR3 is 16 residues. CDR3 amino acids: CASSRIGGRDTGELFF. The CDR3, as DNA: TGTGCCAGCAGCCGGATAGGGGGGCGGGACACCGGGGAGCTGTTTTTT.

V gene TRBV19 combines with J gene TRBJ1-5, with 10 bases that match TRBD1. Trimming removed 8 bases from V and 0 bases from J; junction bases left unmatched: 7. CDR1 is LNHDA, CDR2 SQIVND, per germline (reference sequence). The CDR3 spans 16 residues. The CDR3: CASGDRGDYSNQPQHF. The CDR3 DNA reads TGTGCCAGTGGGGACAGGGGTGACTATAGCAATCAGCCCCAGCATTTT.

The chain couples TRBV7-9 to TRBJ1-2, with 7 bases identical to TRBD1. The V gene end was trimmed by 5 bases and the J gene end by 4 bases; junction bases not matched to a gene: 7. The germline V gene has CDR1 SEHNR and CDR2 FQNEAQ (reference sequence). The CDR3 spans 14 residues. The CDR3 sequence: CASSPRQGGYGYTF. CDR3 coding DNA: TGTGCCAGCAGCCCTCGACAGGGTGGCTATGGCTACACCTTC.

Written as DNA, the CDR3 is TGTGCCAGCAGCTTAGGTCTAGGGGGCAGGGGGAACACTGAAGCTTTCTTT. Protein sequence: CASSLGLGGRGNTEAFF. This chain links TRBV11-2 with TRBJ1-1; TRBD1 matches at 7 bases. This CDR3 is 17 amino acids long. The V segment lost 1 base and the J segment 1 base; nucleotides outside the gene matches: 9. Per the germline V gene, CDR1 is SGHAT and CDR2 is FQNNGV. Complete variable domain (other parts from reference TRBV11-2 and TRBJ1-1): EAGVAQSPRYKIIEKRQSVAFWCNPISGHATLYWYQQILGQGPKLLIQFQNNGVVDDSQLPKDRFSAERLKGVDSTLKIQPAKLEDSAVYLCASSLGLGGRGNTEAFFGQGTRLTVV.

Only one count was recorded for this clone. This chain uses TRBV4-1 with TRBJ1-2, with a tentative D call TRBD1 (5 bases). The germline CDR1 and CDR2 sequences are MGHRA and YSYEKL. V lost 4 bases, J lost 2 bases, and 14 bases lay in between. The CDR3 has 15 amino acids. CDR3 in DNA: TGCGCCAGCAGCCCCCGGACAAAGGCGAACTATGGCTACACCTTC. This sequence encodes CASSPRTKANYGYTF.

This chain links TRBV19 with TRBJ1-4, with a tentative D call TRBD1 (6 bases). Germline loops: CDR1 LNHDA, CDR2 SQIVND (reference sequence). The CDR3 is 16 amino acids. V shed 4 bases and J shed 4 bases, with 16 bases lying between them. The CDR3 DNA reads TGTGCCAGTAGTAAGGGGGACGGTGGTTTTAATGAAAAACTGTTTTTT. Protein product: CASSKGDGGFNEKLFF.

This rearrangement joins TRBV11-2 to TRBJ1-5, with TRBD1 identical over 8 bases. J lost 7 bases, V lost 1 base, and 6 bases had no gene match. Germline V gene sequence: CDR1 SGHAT, CDR2 FQNNGV. The CDR3 extends over 15 amino acids. In DNA, the CDR3 is TGTGCCAGCAGCTTAGGGACAGGGCCACGGCAGCCCCAGCATTTT. It specifies CASSLGTGPRQPQHF.